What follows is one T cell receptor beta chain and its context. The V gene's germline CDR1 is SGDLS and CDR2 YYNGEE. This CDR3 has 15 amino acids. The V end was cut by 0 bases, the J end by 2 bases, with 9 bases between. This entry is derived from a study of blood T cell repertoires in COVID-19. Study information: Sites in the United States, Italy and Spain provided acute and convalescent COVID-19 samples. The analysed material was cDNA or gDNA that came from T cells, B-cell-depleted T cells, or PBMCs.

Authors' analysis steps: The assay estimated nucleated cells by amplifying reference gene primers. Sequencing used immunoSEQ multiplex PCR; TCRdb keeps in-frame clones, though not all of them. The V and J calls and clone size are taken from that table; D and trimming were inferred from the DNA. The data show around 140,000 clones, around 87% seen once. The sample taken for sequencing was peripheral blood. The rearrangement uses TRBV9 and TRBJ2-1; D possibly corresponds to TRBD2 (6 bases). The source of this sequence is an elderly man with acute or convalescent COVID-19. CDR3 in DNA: TGTGCCAGCAGCGTAGAGGAGGGGACCTACAATGAGCAGTTCTTC. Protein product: CASSVEEGTYNEQFF.